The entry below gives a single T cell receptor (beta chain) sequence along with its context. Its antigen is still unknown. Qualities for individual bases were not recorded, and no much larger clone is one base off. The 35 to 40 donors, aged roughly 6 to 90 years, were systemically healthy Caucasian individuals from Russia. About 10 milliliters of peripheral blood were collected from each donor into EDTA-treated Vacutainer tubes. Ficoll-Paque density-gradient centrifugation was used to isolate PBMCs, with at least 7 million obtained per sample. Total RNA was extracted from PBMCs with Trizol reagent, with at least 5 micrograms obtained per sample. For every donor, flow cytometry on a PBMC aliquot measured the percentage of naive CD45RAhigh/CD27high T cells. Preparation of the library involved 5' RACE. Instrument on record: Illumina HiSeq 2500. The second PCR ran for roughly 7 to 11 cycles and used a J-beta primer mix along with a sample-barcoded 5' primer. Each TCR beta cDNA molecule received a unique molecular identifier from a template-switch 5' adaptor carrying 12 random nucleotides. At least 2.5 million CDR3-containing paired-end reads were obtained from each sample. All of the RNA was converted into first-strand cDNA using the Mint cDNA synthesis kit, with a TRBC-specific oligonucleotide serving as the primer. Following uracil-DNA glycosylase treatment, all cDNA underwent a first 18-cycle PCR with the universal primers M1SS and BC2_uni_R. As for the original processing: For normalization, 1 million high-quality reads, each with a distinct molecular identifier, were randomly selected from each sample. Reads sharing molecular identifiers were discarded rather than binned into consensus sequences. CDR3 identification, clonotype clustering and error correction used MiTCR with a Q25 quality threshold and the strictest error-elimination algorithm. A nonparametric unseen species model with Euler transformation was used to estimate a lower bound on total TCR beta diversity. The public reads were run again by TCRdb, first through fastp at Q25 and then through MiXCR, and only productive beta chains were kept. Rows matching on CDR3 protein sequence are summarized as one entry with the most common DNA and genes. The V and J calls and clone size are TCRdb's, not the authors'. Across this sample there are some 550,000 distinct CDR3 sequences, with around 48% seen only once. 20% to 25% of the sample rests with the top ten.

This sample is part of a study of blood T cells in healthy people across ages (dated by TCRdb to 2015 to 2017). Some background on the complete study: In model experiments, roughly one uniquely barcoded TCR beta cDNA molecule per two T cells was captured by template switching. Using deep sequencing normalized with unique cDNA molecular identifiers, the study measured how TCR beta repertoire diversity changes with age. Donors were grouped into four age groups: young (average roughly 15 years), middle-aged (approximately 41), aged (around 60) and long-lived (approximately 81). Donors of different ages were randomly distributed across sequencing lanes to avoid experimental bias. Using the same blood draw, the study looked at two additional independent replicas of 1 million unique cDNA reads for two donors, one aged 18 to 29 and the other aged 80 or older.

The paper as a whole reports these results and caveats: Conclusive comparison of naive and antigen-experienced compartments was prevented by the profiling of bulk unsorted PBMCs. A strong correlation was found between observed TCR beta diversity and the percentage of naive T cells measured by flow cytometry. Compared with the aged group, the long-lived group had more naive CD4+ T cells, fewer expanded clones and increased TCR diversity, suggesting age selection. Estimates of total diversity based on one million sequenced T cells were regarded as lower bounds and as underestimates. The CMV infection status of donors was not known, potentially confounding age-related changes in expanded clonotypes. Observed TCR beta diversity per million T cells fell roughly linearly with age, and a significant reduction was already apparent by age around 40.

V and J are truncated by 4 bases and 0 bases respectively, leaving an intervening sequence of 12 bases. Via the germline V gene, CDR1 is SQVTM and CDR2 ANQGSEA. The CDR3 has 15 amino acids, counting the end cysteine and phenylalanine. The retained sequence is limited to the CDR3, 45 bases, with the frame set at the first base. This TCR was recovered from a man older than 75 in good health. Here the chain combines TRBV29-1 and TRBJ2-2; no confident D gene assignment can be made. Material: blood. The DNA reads TGCAGCGTTGCAACGAGCACCGCGAACACCGGGGAGCTGTTTTTT. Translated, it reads CSVATSTANTGELFF.